This T cell receptor (beta chain) stems from a study of graft-versus-host responses after intestinal transplantation. Study as a whole: Recipients got multivisceral, liver-intestinal, or isolated intestinal transplants. Recipients uniformly received anti-thymocyte globulin induction, followed by tacrolimus and steroids for two to four years. Study-level points and caveats: The presence of high graft-versus-host to host-versus-graft clonal ratios in allografts characterized patients with graft-donor T cell macrochimerism. Marrow from the recipient contained GvH clones, some of which had appeared first in ileum or blood.

Assay used: immunoSEQ multiplex PCR; TCRdb lists only in-frame clones, some missing. The sample yields more than 85,000 clones, roughly 91% seen once. There are 15 residues in the CDR3. CDR1 SQVTM and CDR2 ANQGSEA come from the germline V gene. The ends lost 7 bases at V and 2 bases at J; junction bases unmatched: 12. Of note for this clone: The antigen remains undetermined.

This receptor was taken from a human donor who received an intestinal transplant. The sequenced sample was unstimulated CD8+ T cells sorted from spleen or lymph node cells, obtained before intestinal transplant. This chain joins TRBV29-1 and TRBJ2-7, with 9 bases aligning to TRBD2. DNA of the CDR3: TGCAGCGGGTGGGTTTCTAGCGGGGCGGCCTACGAGCAGTACTTC. This encodes CSGWVSSGAAYEQYF.